Sequencing of this TCR beta chain was carried out in a study of robustness of blood B and T cell sequencing (dated by TCRdb to between 2018 and 2020). Background for the entire study: The goal of the study was to figure out the amount of peripheral blood required to reliably characterize the TCRbeta and IgG repertoires of an individual. In each of the ten independently drawn blood samples, both the TCRbeta and the IgG repertoires were quantified. For technical replicates, two replicate TCRbeta cDNA libraries were prepared from one shared RNA pool that came from a single 10 ml draw. Overall study outcomes, separate from this receptor: Coverage of the top 10,000 TCRbeta clonotypes approached saturation when 3 or 4 tubes (roughly 29-45 ml blood) were combined. The TCRbeta rarefaction curves did not fully level off, which suggests either under-sequencing or many low-abundance clonotypes. EDTA tubes required immediate fractionation, limiting use in multi-site collections. The 1,000 most abundant TCRbeta clonotypes from the pooled draws were found in every single 10 ml sample. Evidence of cross-contamination, likely caused by batch processing, was seen in one pair of TCRbeta libraries, and the UMI-sequence pairs shared between the two libraries were removed. Overlap of rare TCRbeta clonotypes did not improve with pooling tubes, implying much larger blood volumes would be needed to capture them. Of the top 10,000 TCRbeta clonotypes in one technical replicate library, approximately 95% were also found in the other technical replicate library.

The CDR3 runs 16 amino acids, cysteine and phenylalanine included. Here the CDR3 DNA is all that survives: 48 bases in frame from base 1. V and J are trimmed by 5 bases and 2 bases, and the gene matches miss 6 bases of the junction. CDR1 and CDR2, per the germline V gene, are MRHNA and SNTAGT. Note on this clonotype: There is no known antigen for this receptor. Qualities for individual bases were not recorded, and no much larger clone is one base off.

TCRbeta repertoires were quantified from mRNA rather than genomic DNA, which captures expressed receptors. Without any cell sorting, leukocytes from the buffy coat were collected into Trizol, and RNA was extracted using the Direct-zol RNA MiniPrep Plus kit. EDTA blood tubes were centrifuged immediately at 4°C to separate plasma, buffy coat and red blood cells. The receptor library was made with PCR. The data were produced on an Illumina MiSeq. Synthesis of cDNA relied on SMARTScribe reverse transcriptase together with a 5' template-switch oligo that added a universal priming site. A 12-nucleotide random unique molecular identifier (UMI) was carried by the template-switch oligo, and each cDNA molecule was tagged with this UMI. During reverse transcription, TCRbeta transcripts were targeted by chain-specific reverse primers. Uracil DNA glycosylase treatment removed residual template-switch adapters, and cDNA was purified with a Qiagen MinElute kit. For the first PCR, 20 to 25 cycles were run with KAPA HiFi HotStart ReadyMix and step-out primers, split across four 50 ul reactions. First-round PCR products were gel-purified before further amplification. Illumina Nextera adapters were attached in a second roughly 8-cycle PCR, after which libraries were purified and pooled. The UMI barcode for each TCRbeta molecule was captured by a 50-nucleotide 5' read. For the original study's pipeline: Using the MIGEC toolkit, reads were grouped by UMI into consensus reads. PEAR was used to merge forward and reverse consensus reads, producing the final reads. Identical UMI-sequence pairs shared across libraries were treated as cross-sample contamination and removed by a custom decontamination script. MIGMAP, a wrapper around IgBLAST, was used to carry out V(D)J assignment and CDR3 extraction. TCR clonotypes were defined by identical V gene, J gene and CDR3 amino acid sequence; CDR1 and CDR2 were not sequenced. Using fastp at Q25 and MiXCR, TCRdb reprocessed the public reads and kept productive beta chains. Here each entry gathers all rows of one CDR3 protein and keeps the most common genes and DNA. The V and J calls and clone size come from TCRdb's table, not from the authors' own analysis. The table for this sample lists over a thousand distinct CDR3 sequences; roughly two thirds of them were counted only once. The ten largest clones add up to around 40% of the sample.

The TCR sequence derives from a human donor in good health. The sequence joins TRBV6-4 to TRBJ1-5, with 10 middle bases fitting TRBD1. Input material: peripheral blood. The DNA reads as follows: TGTGCCAGCAGTCACGGACAGGGGGGCGGCAATCAGCCCCAGCATTTT. Its amino acids are CASSHGQGGGNQPQHF.